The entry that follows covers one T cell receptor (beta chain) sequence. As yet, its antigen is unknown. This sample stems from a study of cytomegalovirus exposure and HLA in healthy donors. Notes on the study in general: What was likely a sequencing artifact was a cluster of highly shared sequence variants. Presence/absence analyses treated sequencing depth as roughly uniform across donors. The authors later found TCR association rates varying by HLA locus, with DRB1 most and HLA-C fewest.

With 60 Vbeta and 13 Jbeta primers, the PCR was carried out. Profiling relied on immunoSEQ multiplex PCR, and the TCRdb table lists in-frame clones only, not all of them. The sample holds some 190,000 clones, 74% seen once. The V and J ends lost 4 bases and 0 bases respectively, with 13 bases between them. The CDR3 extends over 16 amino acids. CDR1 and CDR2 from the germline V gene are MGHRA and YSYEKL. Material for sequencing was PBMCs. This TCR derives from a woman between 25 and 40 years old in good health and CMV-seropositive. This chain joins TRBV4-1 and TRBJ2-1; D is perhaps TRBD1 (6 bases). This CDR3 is CASSRAQGGSYNEQFF. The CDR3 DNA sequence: TGCGCCAGCAGCCGGGCCCAAGGGGGCTCCTACAATGAGCAGTTCTTC.